This T cell receptor beta chain was found in a study of CD8 T cells in ankylosing spondylitis. Only a few counts were recorded for this clonotype. No antigen is known for it. TCRdb analysed the 5' RACE reads with MiXCR anew, one entry per CDR3 protein. This table holds more than 200,000 distinct CDR3 sequences, more than 20% found once. Points from the study as a whole: Clones linked with disease were CD8+ and fairly uncommon in the peripheral blood.

The receptor was isolated from a male donor with ankylosing spondylitis or in good health (not recorded which). Input material: blood, either unsorted or a sorted T cell fraction (not recorded which).

The CDR3 nucleotides read TGTGCCAGCAGCCCCAGGGGAGGTGAGCAGTTCTTC. It yields the protein CASSPRGGEQFF. This chain links TRBV5-5 with TRBJ2-1; TRBD1 or TRBD2 may be the D gene (6 bases each). CDR1 and CDR2 (germline): SGHKS, YYEKEE (reference sequence). The CDR3 has 12 amino acids. The ends were cut back, 4 bases at V and 9 bases at J, with 11 bases in the middle. Full variable domain (rest looked up from reference TRBV5-5 and TRBJ2-1): DAGVTQSPTHLIKTRGQQVTLRCSPISGHKSVSWYQQVLGQGPQFIFQYYEKEERGRGNFPDRFSARQFPNYSSELNVNALLLGDSALYLCASSPRGGEQFFGPGTRLTVL.